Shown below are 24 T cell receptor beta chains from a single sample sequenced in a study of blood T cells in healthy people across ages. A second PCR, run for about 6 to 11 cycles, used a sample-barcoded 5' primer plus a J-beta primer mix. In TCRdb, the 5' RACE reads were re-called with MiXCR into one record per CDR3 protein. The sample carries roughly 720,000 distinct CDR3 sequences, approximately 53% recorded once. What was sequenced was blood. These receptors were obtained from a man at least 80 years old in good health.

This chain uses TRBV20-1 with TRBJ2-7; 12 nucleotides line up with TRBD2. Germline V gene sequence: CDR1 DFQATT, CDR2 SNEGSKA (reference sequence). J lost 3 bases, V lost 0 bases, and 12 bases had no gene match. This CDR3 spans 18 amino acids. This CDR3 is CSARDRTSGTRIFYEQYF. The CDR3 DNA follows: TGCAGTGCTAGAGACCGGACTAGCGGGACCCGAATTTTCTACGAGCAGTACTTC.

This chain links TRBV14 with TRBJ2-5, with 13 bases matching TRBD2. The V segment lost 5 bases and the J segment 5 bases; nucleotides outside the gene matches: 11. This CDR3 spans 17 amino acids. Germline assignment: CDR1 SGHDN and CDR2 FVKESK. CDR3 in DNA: TGTGCCAGCAGCTCACTCGGACTAGCGGGAGCTTGGGAGACCCAGTACTTC. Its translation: CASSSLGLAGAWETQYF.

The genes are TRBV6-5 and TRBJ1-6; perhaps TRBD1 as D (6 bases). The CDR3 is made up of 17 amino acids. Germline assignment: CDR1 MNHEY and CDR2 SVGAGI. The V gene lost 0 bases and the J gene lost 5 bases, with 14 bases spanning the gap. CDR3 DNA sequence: TGTGCCAGCAGTTACTCTATAACGGGACACCATAATTCACCCCTCCACTTT. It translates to CASSYSITGHHNSPLHF.

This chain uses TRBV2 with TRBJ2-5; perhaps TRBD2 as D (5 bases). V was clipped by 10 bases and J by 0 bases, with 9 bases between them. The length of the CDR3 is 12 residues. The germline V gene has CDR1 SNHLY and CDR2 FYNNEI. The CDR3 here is CATTGYQETQYF. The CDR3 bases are TGTGCCACTACGGGGTACCAAGAGACCCAGTACTTC.

CDR3 in amino acids: CASSPRQGLAGAYEQYF. In DNA, the CDR3 is TGTGCCAGCAGTCCTCGACAGGGACTAGCGGGAGCCTACGAGCAGTACTTC. The chain recombines TRBV12-3 or TRBV12-4 with TRBJ2-7; TRBD2 aligns across 14 bases. CDR3 size: 17 residues. The junction had 8 bases not matched to a gene; V was cut back by 5 bases and J by 2 bases.

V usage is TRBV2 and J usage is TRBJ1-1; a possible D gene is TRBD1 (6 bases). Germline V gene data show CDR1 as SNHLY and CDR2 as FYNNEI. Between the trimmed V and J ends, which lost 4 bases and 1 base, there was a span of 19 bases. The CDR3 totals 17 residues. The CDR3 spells CASSARGQGIGNTEAFF. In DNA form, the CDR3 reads TGTGCCAGCAGTGCCAGAGGTCAGGGGATAGGGAACACTGAAGCTTTCTTT.

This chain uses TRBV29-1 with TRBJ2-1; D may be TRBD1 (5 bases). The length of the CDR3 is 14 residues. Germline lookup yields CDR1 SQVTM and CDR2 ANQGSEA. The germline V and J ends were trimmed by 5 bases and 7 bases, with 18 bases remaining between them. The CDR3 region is CSVQKSGRANEQFF. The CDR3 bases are TGCAGCGTTCAAAAGTCCGGCAGGGCGAATGAGCAGTTCTTC.

For the CDR3, the DNA is TGTGCCAGCAGTTTATGGCCGGGACAGGGGTCCAATGAGCAGTACTTC. The encoded protein is CASSLWPGQGSNEQYF. The chain uses TRBV27 and TRBJ2-5, with 10 bases that match TRBD1. The CDR3 totals 16 residues. The junction had 13 bases not matched to a gene; V was cut back by 1 base and J by 11 bases. In germline, CDR1 is MNHEY, CDR2 SMNVEV (reference sequence).

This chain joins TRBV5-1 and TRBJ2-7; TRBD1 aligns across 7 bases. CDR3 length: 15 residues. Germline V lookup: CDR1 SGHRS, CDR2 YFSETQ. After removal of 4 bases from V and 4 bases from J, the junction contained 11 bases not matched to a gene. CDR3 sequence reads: CASSPTGFGLYEQYF. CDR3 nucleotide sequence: TGCGCCAGCAGCCCGACAGGGTTCGGCCTTTACGAGCAGTACTTC.

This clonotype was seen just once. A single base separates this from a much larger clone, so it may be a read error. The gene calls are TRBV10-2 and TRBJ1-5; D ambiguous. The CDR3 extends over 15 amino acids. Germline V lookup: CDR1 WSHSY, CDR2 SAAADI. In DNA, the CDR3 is TGCGCCTGCAGTCCGGCCAGCCGAGGCAATCAGCCCCAGCATTTT. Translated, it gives CACSPASRGNQPQHF.

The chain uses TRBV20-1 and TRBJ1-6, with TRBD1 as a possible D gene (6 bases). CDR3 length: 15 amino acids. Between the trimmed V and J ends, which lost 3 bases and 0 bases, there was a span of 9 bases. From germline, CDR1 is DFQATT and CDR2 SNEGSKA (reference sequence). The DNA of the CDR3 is TGCAGTGCTAGTCAGGGGAGCTCCTATAATTCACCCCTCCACTTT. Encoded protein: CSASQGSSYNSPLHF.

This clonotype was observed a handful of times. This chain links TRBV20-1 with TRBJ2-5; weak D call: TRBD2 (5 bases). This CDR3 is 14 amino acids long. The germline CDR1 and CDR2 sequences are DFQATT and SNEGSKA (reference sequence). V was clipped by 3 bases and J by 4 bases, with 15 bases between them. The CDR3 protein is CSARGHSVGETQYF. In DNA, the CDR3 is TGCAGTGCTAGGGGCCATAGCGTGGGAGAGACCCAGTACTTC.

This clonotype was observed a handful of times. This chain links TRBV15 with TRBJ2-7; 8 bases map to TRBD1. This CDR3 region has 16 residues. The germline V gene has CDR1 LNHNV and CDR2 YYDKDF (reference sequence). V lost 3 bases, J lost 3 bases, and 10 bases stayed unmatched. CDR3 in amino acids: CATSSYPAGTGYEQYF. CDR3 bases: TGTGCCACCAGCAGTTATCCGGCCGGGACAGGCTACGAGCAGTACTTC.

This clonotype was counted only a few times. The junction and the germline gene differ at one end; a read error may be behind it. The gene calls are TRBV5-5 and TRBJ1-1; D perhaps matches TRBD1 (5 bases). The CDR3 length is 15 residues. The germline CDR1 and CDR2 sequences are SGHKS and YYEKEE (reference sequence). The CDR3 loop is CASSLYPMSDTEAFF. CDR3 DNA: TGTGCCAGCAGCTTGTACCCCATGTCGGACACAGAAGCTTTCTTT.

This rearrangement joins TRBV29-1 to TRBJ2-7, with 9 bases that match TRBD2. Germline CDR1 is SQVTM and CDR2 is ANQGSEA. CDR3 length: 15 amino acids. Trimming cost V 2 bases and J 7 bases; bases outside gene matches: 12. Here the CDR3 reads CSVERGGGVTGEQYF. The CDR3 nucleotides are TGCAGCGTTGAACGAGGCGGGGGGGTTACAGGGGAGCAGTACTTC.

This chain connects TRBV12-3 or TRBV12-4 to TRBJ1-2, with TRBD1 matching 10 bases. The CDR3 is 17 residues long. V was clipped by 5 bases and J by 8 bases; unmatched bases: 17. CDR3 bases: TGTGCCAGCAGTCCATATCTCGGAAGGACAGGGGGAGTCGGCTACACCTTC. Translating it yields CASSPYLGRTGGVGYTF.

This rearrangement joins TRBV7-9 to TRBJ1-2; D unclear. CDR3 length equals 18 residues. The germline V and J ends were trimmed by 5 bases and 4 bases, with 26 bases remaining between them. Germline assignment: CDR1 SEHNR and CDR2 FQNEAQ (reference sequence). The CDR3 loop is CASSQFHRSTQPTYGYTF. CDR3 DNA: TGTGCCAGCAGCCAATTTCATCGATCCACTCAGCCCACCTATGGCTACACCTTC.

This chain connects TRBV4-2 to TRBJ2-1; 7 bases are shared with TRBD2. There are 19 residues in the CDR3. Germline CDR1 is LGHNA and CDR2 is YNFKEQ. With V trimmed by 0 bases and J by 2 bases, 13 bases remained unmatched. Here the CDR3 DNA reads TGTGCCAGCAGCCAAGATTTGCTAGCGGAAACCTTCCCCTACAATGAGCAGTTCTTC. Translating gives CASSQDLLAETFPYNEQFF.

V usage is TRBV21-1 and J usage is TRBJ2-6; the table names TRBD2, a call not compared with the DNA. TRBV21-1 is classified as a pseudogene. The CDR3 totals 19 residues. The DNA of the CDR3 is TGTGCCAGCAGCACCAGGGAGGGGCTAGCGGGAGGTGGGGCCAACGTCCTGACTTTC. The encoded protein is CASSTREGLAGGGANVLTF.

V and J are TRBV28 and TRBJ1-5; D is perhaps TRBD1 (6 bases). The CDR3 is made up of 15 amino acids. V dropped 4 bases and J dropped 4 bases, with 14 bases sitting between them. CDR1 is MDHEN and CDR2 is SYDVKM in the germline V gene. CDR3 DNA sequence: TGTGCCAGCAGTTGGACAGCGGCGGGGAATCAGCCCCAGCATTTT. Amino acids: CASSWTAAGNQPQHF.

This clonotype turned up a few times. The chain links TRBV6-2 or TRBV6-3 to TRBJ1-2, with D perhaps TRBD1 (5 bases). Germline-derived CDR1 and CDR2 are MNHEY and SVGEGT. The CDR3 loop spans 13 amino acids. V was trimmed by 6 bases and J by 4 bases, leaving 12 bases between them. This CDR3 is CASRNGGSYGYTF. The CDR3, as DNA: TGTGCCAGCAGGAATGGGGGAAGCTATGGCTACACCTTC.

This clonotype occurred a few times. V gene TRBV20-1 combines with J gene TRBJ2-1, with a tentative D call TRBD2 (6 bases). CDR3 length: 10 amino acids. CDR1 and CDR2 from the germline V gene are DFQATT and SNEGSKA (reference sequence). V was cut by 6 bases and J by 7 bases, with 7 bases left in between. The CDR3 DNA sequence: TGCAGTGCCGCGGGGAATGAGCAGTTCTTC. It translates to CSAAGNEQFF.

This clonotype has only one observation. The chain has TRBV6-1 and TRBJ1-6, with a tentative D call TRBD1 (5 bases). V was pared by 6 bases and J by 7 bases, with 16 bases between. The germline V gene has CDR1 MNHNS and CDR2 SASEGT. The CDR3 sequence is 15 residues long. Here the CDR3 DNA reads TGTGCCAGCAGCCCTACAACAGGAGGGAATTCACCCCTCCACTTT. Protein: CASSPTTGGNSPLHF.

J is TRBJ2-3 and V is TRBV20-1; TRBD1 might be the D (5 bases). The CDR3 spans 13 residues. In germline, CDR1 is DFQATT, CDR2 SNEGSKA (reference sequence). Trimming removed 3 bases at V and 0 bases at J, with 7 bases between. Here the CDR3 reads CSASRVSTDTQYF. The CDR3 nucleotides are TGCAGTGCTAGCAGGGTTAGCACAGATACGCAGTATTTT.